The sample holds one count of the clone carrying this T cell receptor (beta chain). Authors' methods: Reference gene primer amplification in the assay estimated nucleated cell counts. Generated by immunoSEQ multiplex PCR, the TCRdb table keeps only in-frame clones and is missing some. V and J calls and clone size follow that table, whereas D and trimming were derived from the DNA. The sample shows approximately 200,000 clones, roughly 87% of them seen only once. With V trimmed by 3 bases and J by 5 bases, 11 bases remained unmatched. The CDR3 has 16 residues. The V gene's germline CDR1 is LGHNA and CDR2 YNFKEQ. The entry originates in a study of blood T cell repertoires in COVID-19. Study as a whole: The United States, Italy and Spain were the sources of the acute and convalescent COVID-19 samples. Sample material is recorded as cDNA or gDNA derived from T cells, B-cell-depleted T cells, or PBMCs.

Sequenced: peripheral blood. The TCR comes from a man aged 35 to 55 with active or convalescent COVID-19. The V and J genes are TRBV4-2 and TRBJ2-5; 8 positions match TRBD2. For the CDR3, the DNA is TGTGCCAGCAGCCAGACCATCAGCGGGAGAGGCGAGACCCAGTACTTC. It encodes CASSQTISGRGETQYF.